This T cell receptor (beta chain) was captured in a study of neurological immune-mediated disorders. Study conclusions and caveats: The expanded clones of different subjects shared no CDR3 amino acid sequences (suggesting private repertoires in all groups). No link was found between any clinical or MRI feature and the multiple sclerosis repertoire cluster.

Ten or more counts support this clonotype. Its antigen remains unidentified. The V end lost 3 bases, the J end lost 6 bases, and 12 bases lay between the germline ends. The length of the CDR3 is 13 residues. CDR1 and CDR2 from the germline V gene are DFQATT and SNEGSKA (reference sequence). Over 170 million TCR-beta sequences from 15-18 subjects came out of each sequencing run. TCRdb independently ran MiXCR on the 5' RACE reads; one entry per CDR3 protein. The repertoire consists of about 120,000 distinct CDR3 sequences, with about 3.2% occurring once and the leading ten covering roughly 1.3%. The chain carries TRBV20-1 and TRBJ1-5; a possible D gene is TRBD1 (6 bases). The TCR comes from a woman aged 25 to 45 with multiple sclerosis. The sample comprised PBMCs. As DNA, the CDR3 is TGCAGTGCTAGCTTGGGGGGCACTCAGCCCCAGCATTTT. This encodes CSASLGGTQPQHF.